These T cell receptor beta chains were read from a single sample in a study of CD8 T cells in Susac syndrome. TCRdb passed the immunoSEQ multiplex PCR reads through MiXCR, listing each CDR3 protein once. The table shows 330,000 or so distinct CDR3 sequences, with over 75% occurring only once. Sequences were obtained from CD8+ T cells from PBMCs. Receptor source: a human donor with multiple sclerosis. CDR3s include the opening cysteine and the closing phenylalanine or tryptophan. D genes are given only for firm matches. The size entry is marked missing in some rows and otherwise reads once, few, many or a size class.

D: NA; J: TRBJ2-7; size: NA; V: TRBV6-2/TRBV6-3; CDR3: CASSAGYEQYF; DNA: TGTGCCAGCAGTGCCGGTTACGAGCAGTACTTC
D: NA; J: TRBJ2-1; size: NA; V: TRBV27; CDR3: CASSQDWDEQFF; DNA: TGTGCCAGCAGTCAGGACTGGGATGAGCAGTTCTTC
D: NA; J: TRBJ2-7; size: NA; V: TRBV4-1; CDR3: CASSHRASYEQYF; DNA: TGCGCCAGCAGCCATCGGGCTTCCTACGAGCAGTACTTC
D: NA; J: TRBJ2-7; size: NA; V: TRBV30; CDR3: CALNMGTAVLSPYEQYF; DNA: TGTGCCCTAAACATGGGAACAGCGGTTCTTAGCCCTTACGAGCAGTACTTC
D: NA; J: TRBJ1-2; size: once; V: TRBV4-3; CDR3: CASSQAGTNYGYTF; DNA: TGCGCCAGCAGCCAAGCGGGGACTAACTATGGCTACACCTTC
D: NA; J: TRBJ1-5; size: NA; V: TRBV29-1; CDR3: CSVEAGQPQHF; DNA: TGCAGCGTTGAAGCAGGTCAGCCCCAGCATTTT
D: TRBD2; J: TRBJ2-1; size: NA; V: TRBV5-6; CDR3: CASSLVTRGSYGEQFF; DNA: TGTGCCAGCAGCTTGGTGACTCGCGGGAGTTATGGCGAGCAGTTCTTC
D: NA; J: TRBJ2-3; size: NA; V: TRBV3-1; CDR3: CASSHASRGPEWATDTQYF; DNA: TGTGCCAGCAGCCATGCGTCGCGGGGCCCAGAGTGGGCCACAGATACGCAGTATTTT
D: NA; J: TRBJ2-7; size: NA; V: TRBV4-3; CDR3: CASSQGTAGRTYEQYF; DNA: TGCGCCAGCAGCCAAGGTACGGCGGGACGGACCTACGAGCAGTACTTC
D: TRBD2; J: TRBJ2-2; size: NA; V: TRBV12-3/TRBV12-4; CDR3: CASSLTSGGVAGELFF; DNA: TGTGCCAGCAGTTTGACTAGCGGTGGTGTTGCCGGGGAGCTGTTTTTT
D: NA; J: TRBJ2-7; size: NA; V: TRBV4-1; CDR3: CASSQVEGASDEQYF; DNA: TGCGCCAGCAGCCAAGTAGAAGGGGCGTCGGACGAGCAGTACTTC
D: NA; J: TRBJ2-2; size: NA; V: TRBV4-2; CDR3: CASSQELTSWELFF; DNA: TGTGCCAGCAGCCAAGAACTGACTAGTTGGGAGCTGTTTTTT
D: TRBD1; J: TRBJ1-6; size: once; V: TRBV14; CDR3: CASSQDPRQGGNSPLHF; DNA: TGTGCCAGCAGCCAAGATCCCCGACAGGGCGGTAATTCACCCCTCCACTTT
D: TRBD2; J: TRBJ2-2; size: once; V: TRBV6-5; CDR3: CASSYSGRGELFF; DNA: TGTGCCAGCAGTTATAGCGGGAGGGGGGAGCTGTTTTTT
D: NA; J: TRBJ2-7; size: NA; V: TRBV7-9; CDR3: CASSLVGTYEQYF; DNA: TGTGCCAGCAGCTTAGTAGGAACCTACGAGCAGTACTTC
D: NA; J: TRBJ2-5; size: NA; V: TRBV3-1; CDR3: CASSHPGARGLHQTQETQYF; DNA: TGTGCCAGCAGCCACCCGGGGGCTCGAGGACTACATCAGACCCAAGAGACCCAGTACTTC
D: NA; J: TRBJ1-1; size: NA; V: TRBV10-3; CDR3: CAISESKGIGWAFF; DNA: TGTGCCATCAGTGAGTCAAAGGGGATAGGTTGGGCTTTCTTT
D: NA; J: TRBJ1-1; size: few; V: TRBV4-1; CDR3: CASSQGRAANTEAFF; DNA: TGCGCCAGCAGCCAAGGTAGAGCCGCGAACACTGAAGCTTTCTTT
D: NA; J: TRBJ2-5; size: NA; V: TRBV23-1; CDR3: CASRRTRWQGDQQETQYF; DNA: TGCGCCAGCAGGCGCACCCGATGGCAGGGCGACCAACAAGAGACCCAGTACTTC
D: NA; J: TRBJ2-6; size: NA; V: TRBV28; CDR3: CASSLMVEGANVLTF; DNA: TGTGCCAGCAGTTTAATGGTTGAAGGGGCCAACGTCCTGACTTTC
D: NA; J: TRBJ2-3; size: NA; V: TRBV19; CDR3: CASSIWGGSTDTQYF; DNA: TGTGCCAGTAGTATTTGGGGCGGGAGCACAGATACGCAGTATTTT
D: NA; J: TRBJ1-5; size: NA; V: TRBV27; CDR3: CASSLAQGGNQPQHF; DNA: TGTGCCAGCAGTTTAGCGCAGGGTGGCAATCAGCCCCAGCATTTT
D: NA; J: TRBJ1-5; size: NA; V: TRBV15; CDR3: CATSRGGIDQPQHF; DNA: TGTGCCACCAGCAGAGGGGGGATAGATCAGCCCCAGCATTTT
D: TRBD1; J: TRBJ2-5; size: few; V: TRBV27; CDR3: CASSLGTGFETQYF; DNA: TGTGCCAGCAGTTTGGGGACAGGGTTTGAGACCCAGTACTTC
D: TRBD1; J: TRBJ1-5; size: NA; V: TRBV11-2; CDR3: CASSLGQGVYQPQHF; DNA: TGTGCCAGCAGCTTAGGACAGGGGGTATACCAGCCCCAGCATTTT
D: TRBD1; J: TRBJ2-3; size: NA; V: TRBV6-8; CDR3: CASSANRDSNTDTQYF; DNA: TGTGCCAGCAGCGCAAATCGGGACAGCAACACAGATACGCAGTATTTT
D: TRBD2; J: TRBJ2-1; size: NA; V: TRBV7-2; CDR3: CASSFLAGGVNEQFF; DNA: TGTGCCAGCAGCTTCCTAGCGGGGGGCGTAAATGAGCAGTTCTTC
D: TRBD2; J: TRBJ2-7; size: NA; V: TRBV7-2; CDR3: CASSFSGGGDEQYF; DNA: TGTGCCAGCAGCTTTAGCGGGGGCGGGGACGAGCAGTACTTC
D: TRBD1; J: TRBJ1-5; size: NA; V: TRBV19; CDR3: CASSMTGGYQPQHF; DNA: TGTGCCAGTAGTATGACAGGGGGGTATCAGCCCCAGCATTTT
D: NA; J: TRBJ2-7; size: NA; V: TRBV20-1; CDR3: CSARAPRGTYEQYF; DNA: TGCAGTGCTAGAGCACCGAGAGGAACCTACGAGCAGTACTTC
D: TRBD2; J: TRBJ2-7; size: NA; V: TRBV6-2/TRBV6-3; CDR3: CASRPRDYSYEQYF; DNA: TGTGCCAGCAGGCCCCGGGACTACTCCTACGAGCAGTACTTC
D: TRBD1; J: TRBJ2-5; size: NA; V: TRBV25-1; CDR3: CASRAKGGPSSAQYF; DNA: TGTGCCAGCAGGGCGAAAGGGGGCCCTAGTTCGGCCCAGTACTTC
D: TRBD1; J: TRBJ2-7; size: once; V: TRBV7-9; CDR3: CASSPAGTVYEQYF; DNA: TGTGCCAGCAGCCCGGCAGGGACAGTCTACGAGCAGTACTTC
D: TRBD1; J: TRBJ2-7; size: few; V: TRBV27; CDR3: CASSLSTGGAYEQYF; DNA: TGTGCCAGCAGTTTATCCACAGGGGGTGCATACGAGCAGTACTTC
D: NA; J: TRBJ2-7; size: NA; V: TRBV9; CDR3: CASSAGLNLGFYEQYF; DNA: TGTGCCAGCAGCGCTGGGCTCAACCTTGGGTTTTACGAGCAGTACTTC
D: NA; J: TRBJ2-2; size: NA; V: TRBV2; CDR3: CASNPFGAGTGELFF; DNA: TGTGCCAGCAACCCTTTCGGGGCGGGCACCGGGGAGCTGTTTTTT
D: TRBD1; J: TRBJ2-5; size: NA; V: TRBV4-1; CDR3: CASSQETGGVETQYF; DNA: TGCGCCAGCAGCCAAGAGACAGGGGGGGTCGAGACCCAGTACTTC
D: NA; J: TRBJ2-6; size: NA; V: TRBV5-6; CDR3: CASSTHPSGANVLTF; DNA: TGTGCCAGCAGCACCCACCCCTCTGGGGCCAACGTCCTGACTTTC
D: NA; J: TRBJ2-7; size: few; V: TRBV5-8; CDR3: CASSLTPDRMSYEQYF; DNA: TGTGCCAGCAGCTTGACCCCGGACAGAATGTCCTACGAGCAGTACTTC
D: TRBD1; J: TRBJ1-6; size: NA; V: TRBV20-1; CDR3: CSAVDRGIYSPLHF; DNA: TGCAGTGCTGTCGACAGGGGGATATATTCACCCCTCCACTTT